These T cell receptor beta chains were read from a single sample in a study of spatial heterogeneity in lung cancer. Via MiXCR, TCRdb re-called the 5' RACE reads, giving one row per CDR3 protein. The table shows 8,500 to 10,000 distinct CDR3 sequences, with approximately 2.9% occurring only once. The sample was lung tumor tissue, taken at surgery. The receptors stem from a male donor with early-stage non-small cell lung cancer. Each CDR3 is given without its conserved first and last residue. Fields, in order: V gene, J gene, CDR3 protein.

V: TRBV2; J: TRBJ1-1; CDR3: ASRSQGRNTEAF
V: TRBV29-1; J: TRBJ2-7; CDR3: SVGDGQGLYEQY
V: TRBV7-9; J: TRBJ1-6; CDR3: ASSLAAGKGSPLN
V: TRBV5-4; J: TRBJ2-1; CDR3: ASSPGQGGRREQF
V: TRBV13; J: TRBJ2-2; CDR3: ASSFGIANTGELF
V: TRBV5-4; J: TRBJ1-1; CDR3: ASSLGLQRGVNEAF
V: TRBV20-1; J: TRBJ2-6; CDR3: SATTRSGANVLT
V: TRBV20-1; J: TRBJ1-5; CDR3: SAPGHYPSNQPQH
V: TRBV11-3; J: TRBJ2-3; CDR3: ASSQTARDTQY
V: TRBV28; J: TRBJ2-5; CDR3: ASSGDESQETQY
V: TRBV20-1; J: TRBJ1-1; CDR3: SAGDAGSWDTEAF
V: TRBV28; J: TRBJ2-7; CDR3: ASSGGTLREQY
V: TRBV29-1; J: TRBJ2-2; CDR3: SVSIQFPTGELF
V: TRBV20-1; J: TRBJ2-5; CDR3: SAVYRKETQY
V: TRBV5-4; J: TRBJ2-7; CDR3: ASSLVAQGNHEQY
V: TRBV6-5; J: TRBJ2-5; CDR3: ATARIQVRTQETQY
V: TRBV10-3; J: TRBJ2-3; CDR3: AISGKVTDTQY
V: TRBV10-3; J: TRBJ2-7; CDR3: AISERGYAGLGEQY
V: TRBV30; J: TRBJ1-2; CDR3: AWSERSRGIYGYT
V: TRBV12-3/TRBV12-4; J: TRBJ1-6; CDR3: ASSLALGGNSPLH
V: TRBV5-5; J: TRBJ1-4; CDR3: ASSSGQGAEGEKLF
V: TRBV9; J: TRBJ2-7; CDR3: ASSVQDRGGPYEQY
V: TRBV11-2; J: TRBJ2-1; CDR3: ASSLNSGGDYEQF
V: TRBV7-8; J: TRBJ2-7; CDR3: ASSAPGQGYPNSYEQY
V: TRBV10-3; J: TRBJ2-7; CDR3: AIRGQGLPPHEQY
V: TRBV7-6; J: TRBJ2-7; CDR3: ASSLATGSDEQY
V: TRBV4-2; J: TRBJ2-7; CDR3: ASSLLPRDPGYEQY
V: TRBV20-1; J: TRBJ1-4; CDR3: SARGRWDEKLF
V: TRBV6-6; J: TRBJ2-3; CDR3: ASSYGGDLSD
V: TRBV6-5; J: TRBJ2-3; CDR3: ASSSGTDTQY
V: TRBV20-1; J: TRBJ1-5; CDR3: SARAPNRAFGNQPQH
V: TRBV2; J: TRBJ2-3; CDR3: ASSERGRDTDTQY
V: TRBV28; J: TRBJ2-1; CDR3: ASTPRLAGWTNEQF
V: TRBV6-4; J: TRBJ2-3; CDR3: ASSDGTGGTDTQY
V: TRBV28; J: TRBJ1-5; CDR3: ASSLSRTGRVGQPQH